The following is a T cell receptor (beta chain) sequence with its context. The CDR3 is 15 amino acids. CDR1 SGHKS and CDR2 YYEKEE come from the germline V gene (reference sequence). V was pared by 0 bases and J by 6 bases, with 15 bases between. The entry originates in a study of blood T cell repertoires in COVID-19. Data came from immunoSEQ multiplex PCR; TCRdb stores just in-frame clones and leaves some out. The table lists roughly 62,000 clones, roughly 87% of them singletons. This rearrangement joins TRBV5-5 to TRBJ2-5; possibly TRBD1 for D (6 bases). This clonotype originated in a human donor with acute or convalescent COVID-19. The donor label of this sample is uncertain. The sample was peripheral blood. CDR3 amino acids: CASSLEGGPRQTQYF. The CDR3 DNA follows: TGTGCCAGCAGCTTGGAAGGGGGTCCGCGACAGACCCAGTACTTC.